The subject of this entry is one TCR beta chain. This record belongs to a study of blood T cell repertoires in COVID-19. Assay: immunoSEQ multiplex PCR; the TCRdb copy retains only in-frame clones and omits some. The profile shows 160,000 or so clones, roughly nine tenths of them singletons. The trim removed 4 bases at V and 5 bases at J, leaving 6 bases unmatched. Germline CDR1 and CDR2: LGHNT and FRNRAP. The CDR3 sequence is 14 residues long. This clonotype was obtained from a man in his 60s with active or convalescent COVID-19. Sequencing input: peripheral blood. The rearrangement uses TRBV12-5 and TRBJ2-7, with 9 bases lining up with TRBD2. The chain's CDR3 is CASGSGTSFHEQYF. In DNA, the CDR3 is TGTGCTAGTGGTTCCGGGACTAGCTTCCACGAGCAGTACTTC.